This T cell receptor beta chain was captured by sequencing in a study of T cells in Graves' hyperthyroidism and ophthalmopathy. Study-wide points: The authors' 13 V-J model separated ophthalmopathy from stable hyperthyroidism.

Together with thyroid ultrasound, orbital computed tomography, serum thyroxine and TRAb, clinical symptoms were used for diagnoses. This clonotype has a count of ten or more. Antigen specificity is unknown. Per germline, CDR1 SGHRS and CDR2 YFSETQ. J gave up 5 bases and V 0 bases, and 10 bases lay outside the gene matches. CDR3 length equals 18 residues. Using RNA transcripts as the source, TCR beta CDR3 regions were amplified. HTBI primers were employed in a first-round RT-PCR of the TCR CDR3. From the multiplex PCR reads, TCRdb called clonotypes with MiXCR, one entry per CDR3 protein. The top ten clones hold roughly 29% of a sample with more than 500,000 distinct CDR3 sequences, 15% to 20% of them seen once.

The sample comprised blood. The V gene is TRBV5-1, the J gene TRBJ2-5; the match to TRBD2 covers 13 bases. The source is a woman aged 30 to 39 with Graves' ophthalmopathy. The CDR3 loop reads CASSLAGLAGVAGETQYF. Here the CDR3 DNA reads TGCGCCAGCAGCTTGGCCGGACTAGCGGGAGTAGCTGGCGAGACCCAGTACTTC.